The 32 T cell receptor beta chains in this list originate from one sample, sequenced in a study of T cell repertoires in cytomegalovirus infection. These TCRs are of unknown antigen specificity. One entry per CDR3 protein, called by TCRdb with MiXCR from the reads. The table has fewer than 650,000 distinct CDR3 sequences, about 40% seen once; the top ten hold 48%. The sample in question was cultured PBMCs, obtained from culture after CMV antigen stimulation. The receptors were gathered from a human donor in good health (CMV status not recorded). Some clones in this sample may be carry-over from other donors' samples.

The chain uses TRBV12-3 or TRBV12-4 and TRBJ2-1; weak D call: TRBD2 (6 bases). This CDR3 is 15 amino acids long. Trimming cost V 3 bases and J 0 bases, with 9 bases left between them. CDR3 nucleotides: TGTGCCAGCAGTTTGTTAGCGGTCTCCTACAATGAGCAGTTCTTC. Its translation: CASSLLAVSYNEQFF.

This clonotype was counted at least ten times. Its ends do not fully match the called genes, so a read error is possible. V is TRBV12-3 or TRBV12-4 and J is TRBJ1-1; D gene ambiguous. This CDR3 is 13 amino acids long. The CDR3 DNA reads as TGTGCCAGCAGCTTAGGTCTGGGCACTGAAGCTTTCTTT. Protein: CASSLGLGTEAFF.

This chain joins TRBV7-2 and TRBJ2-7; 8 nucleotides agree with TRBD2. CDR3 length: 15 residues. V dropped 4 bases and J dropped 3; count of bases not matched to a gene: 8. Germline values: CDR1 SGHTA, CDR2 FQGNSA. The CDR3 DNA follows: TGTGCCAGCAGCTCGAGACCGGGACTAGACTACGAGCAGTACTTC. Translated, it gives CASSSRPGLDYEQYF.

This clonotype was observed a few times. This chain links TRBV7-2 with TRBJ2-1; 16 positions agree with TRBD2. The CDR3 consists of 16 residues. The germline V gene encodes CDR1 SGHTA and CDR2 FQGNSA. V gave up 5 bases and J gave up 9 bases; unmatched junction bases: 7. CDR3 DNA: TGTGCCAGCAGCCCGGGACTAGCGGGGGGGCGCGGTGAGCAGTTCTTC. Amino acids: CASSPGLAGGRGEQFF.

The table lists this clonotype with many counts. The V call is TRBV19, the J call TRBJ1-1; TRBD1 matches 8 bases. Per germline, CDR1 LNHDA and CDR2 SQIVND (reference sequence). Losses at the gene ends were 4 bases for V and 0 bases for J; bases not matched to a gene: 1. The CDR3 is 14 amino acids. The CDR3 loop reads CASSRQGLNTEAFF. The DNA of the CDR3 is TGTGCCAGTAGTAGACAGGGGTTGAACACTGAAGCTTTCTTT.

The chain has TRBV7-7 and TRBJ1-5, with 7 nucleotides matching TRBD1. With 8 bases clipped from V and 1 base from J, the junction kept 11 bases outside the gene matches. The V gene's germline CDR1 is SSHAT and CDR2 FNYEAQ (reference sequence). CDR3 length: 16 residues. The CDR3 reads CASGQVRGESNQPQHF. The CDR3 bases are TGTGCCAGCGGACAGGTCCGAGGAGAGAGCAATCAGCCCCAGCATTTT.

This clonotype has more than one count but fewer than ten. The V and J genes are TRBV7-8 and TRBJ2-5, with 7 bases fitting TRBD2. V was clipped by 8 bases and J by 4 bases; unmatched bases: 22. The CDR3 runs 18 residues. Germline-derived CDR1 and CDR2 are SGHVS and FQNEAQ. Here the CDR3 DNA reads TGTGCCAGCGGGGGGGAGGCCGAGGTCGGGGGGAATACAGAGACCCAGTACTTC. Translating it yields CASGGEAEVGGNTETQYF.

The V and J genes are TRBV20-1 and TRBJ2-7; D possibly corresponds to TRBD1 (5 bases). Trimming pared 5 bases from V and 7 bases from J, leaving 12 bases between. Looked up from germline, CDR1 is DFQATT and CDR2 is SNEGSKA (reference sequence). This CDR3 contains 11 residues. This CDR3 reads CSADQGWEQYF. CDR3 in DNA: TGCAGTGCTGACCAGGGTTGGGAGCAGTACTTC.

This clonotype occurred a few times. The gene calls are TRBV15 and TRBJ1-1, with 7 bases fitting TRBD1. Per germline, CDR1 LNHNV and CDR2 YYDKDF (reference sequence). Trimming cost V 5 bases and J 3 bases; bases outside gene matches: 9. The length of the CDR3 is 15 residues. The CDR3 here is CATSGGRQGYTEAFF. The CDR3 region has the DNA TGTGCCACCAGCGGAGGTCGACAGGGCTACACTGAAGCTTTCTTT. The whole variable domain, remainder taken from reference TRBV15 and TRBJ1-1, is DAMVIQNPRYQVTQFGKPVTLSCSQTLNHNVMYWYQQKSSQAPKLLFHYYDKDFNNEADTPDNFQSRRPNTSFCFLDIRSPGLGDTAMYLCATSGGRQGYTEAFFGQGTRLTVV.

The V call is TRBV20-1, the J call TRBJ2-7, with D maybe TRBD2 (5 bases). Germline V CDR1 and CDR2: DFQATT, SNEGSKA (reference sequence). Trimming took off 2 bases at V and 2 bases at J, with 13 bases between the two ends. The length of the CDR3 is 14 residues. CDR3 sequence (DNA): TGCAGTGCTAGATTGAGCGGAGTCCCCTACGAGCAGTACTTC. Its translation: CSARLSGVPYEQYF.

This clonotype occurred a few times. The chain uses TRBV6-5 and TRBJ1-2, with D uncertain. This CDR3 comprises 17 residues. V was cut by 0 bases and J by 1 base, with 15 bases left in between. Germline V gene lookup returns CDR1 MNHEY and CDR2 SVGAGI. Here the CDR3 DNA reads TGTGCCAGCAGTTACTCTTGGTTTGGTCTCGGTAACTATGGCTACACCTTC. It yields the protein CASSYSWFGLGNYGYTF.

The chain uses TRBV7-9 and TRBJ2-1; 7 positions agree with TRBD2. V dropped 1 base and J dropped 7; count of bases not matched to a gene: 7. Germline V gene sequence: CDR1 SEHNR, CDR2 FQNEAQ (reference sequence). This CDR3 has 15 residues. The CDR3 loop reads CASSLVREDMNEQFF. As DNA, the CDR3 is TGTGCCAGCAGCTTAGTCCGGGAGGATATGAATGAGCAGTTCTTC.

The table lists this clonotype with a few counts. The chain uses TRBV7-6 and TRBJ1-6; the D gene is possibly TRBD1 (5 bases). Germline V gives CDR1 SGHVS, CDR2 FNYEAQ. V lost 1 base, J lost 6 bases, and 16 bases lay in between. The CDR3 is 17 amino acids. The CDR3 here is CASSLGSWDQINSPLHF. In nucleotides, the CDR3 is TGTGCCAGCAGCTTAGGTTCGTGGGACCAAATTAATTCACCCCTCCACTTT.

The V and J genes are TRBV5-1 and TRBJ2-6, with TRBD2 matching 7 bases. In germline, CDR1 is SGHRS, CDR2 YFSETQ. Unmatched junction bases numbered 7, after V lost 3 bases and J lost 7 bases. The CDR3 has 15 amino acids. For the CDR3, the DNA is TGCGCCAGCAGCTGGGGGGGGGGAGAAGCCAACGTCCTGACTTTC. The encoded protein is CASSWGGGEANVLTF.

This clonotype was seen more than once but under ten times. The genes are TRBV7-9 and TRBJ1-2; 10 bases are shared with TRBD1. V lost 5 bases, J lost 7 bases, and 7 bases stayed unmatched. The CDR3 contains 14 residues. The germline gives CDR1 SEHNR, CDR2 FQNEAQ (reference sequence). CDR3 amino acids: CASSAPGQGSGYTF. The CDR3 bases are TGTGCCAGCAGCGCCCCGGGACAGGGGTCTGGCTACACCTTC. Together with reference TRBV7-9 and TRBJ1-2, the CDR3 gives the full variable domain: DTGVSQNPRHKITKRGQNVTFRCDPISEHNRLYWYRQTLGQGPEFLTYFQNEAQLEKSRLLSDRFSAERPKGSFSTLEIQRTEQGDSAMYLCASSAPGQGSGYTFGSGTRLTVV.

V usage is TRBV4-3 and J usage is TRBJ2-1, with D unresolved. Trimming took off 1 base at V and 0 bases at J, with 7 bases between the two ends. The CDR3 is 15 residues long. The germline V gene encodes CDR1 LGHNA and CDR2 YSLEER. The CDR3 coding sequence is TGCGCCAGCAGCCAAGCGAAGAGCTCCTACAATGAGCAGTTCTTC. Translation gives CASSQAKSSYNEQFF.

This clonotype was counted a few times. As DNA, the CDR3 is TGCGCCAGCAGCTTGGGAGGACTAGCAGGAGGGGCAGCAGATACGCAGTATTTT. This codes for CASSLGGLAGGAADTQYF. The chain is built from TRBV5-1 and TRBJ2-3; 8 bases are shared with TRBD2. The V segment lost 0 bases and the J segment 4 bases; nucleotides outside the gene matches: 13. CDR3 length equals 18 residues. Germline assignment: CDR1 SGHRS and CDR2 YFSETQ.

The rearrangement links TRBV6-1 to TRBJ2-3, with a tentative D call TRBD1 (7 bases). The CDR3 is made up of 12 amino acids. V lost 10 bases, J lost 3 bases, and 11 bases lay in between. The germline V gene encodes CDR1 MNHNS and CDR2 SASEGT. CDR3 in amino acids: CATRGATDTQYF. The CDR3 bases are TGTGCCACCAGGGGGGCTACAGATACGCAGTATTTT.

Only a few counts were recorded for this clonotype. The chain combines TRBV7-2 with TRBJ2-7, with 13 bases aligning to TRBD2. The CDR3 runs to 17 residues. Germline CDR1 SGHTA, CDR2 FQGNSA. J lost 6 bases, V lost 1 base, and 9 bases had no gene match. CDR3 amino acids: CASSLVGLAGTPSEQYF. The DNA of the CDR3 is TGTGCCAGCAGCTTAGTGGGACTAGCGGGAACCCCTAGCGAGCAGTACTTC.

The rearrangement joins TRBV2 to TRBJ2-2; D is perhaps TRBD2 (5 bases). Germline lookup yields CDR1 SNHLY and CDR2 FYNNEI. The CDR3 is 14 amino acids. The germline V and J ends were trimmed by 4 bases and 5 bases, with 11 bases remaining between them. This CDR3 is CASSATSSTGELFF. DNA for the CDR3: TGTGCCAGCAGTGCAACTAGTTCAACCGGGGAGCTGTTTTTT.

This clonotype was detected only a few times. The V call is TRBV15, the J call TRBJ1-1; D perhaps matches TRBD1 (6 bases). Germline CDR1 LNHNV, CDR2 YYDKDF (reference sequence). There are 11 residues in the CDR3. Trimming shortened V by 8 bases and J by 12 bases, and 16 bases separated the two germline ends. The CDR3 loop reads CATFGGRGTFF. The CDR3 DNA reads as TGTGCCACCTTCGGGGGGCGAGGAACTTTCTTT.

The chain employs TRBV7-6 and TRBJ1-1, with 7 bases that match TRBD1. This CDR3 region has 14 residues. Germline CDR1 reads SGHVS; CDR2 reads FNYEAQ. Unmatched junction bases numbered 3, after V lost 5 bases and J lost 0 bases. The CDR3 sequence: CASSQGQVNTEAFF. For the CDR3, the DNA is TGTGCCAGCAGCCAAGGACAGGTGAACACTGAAGCTTTCTTT.

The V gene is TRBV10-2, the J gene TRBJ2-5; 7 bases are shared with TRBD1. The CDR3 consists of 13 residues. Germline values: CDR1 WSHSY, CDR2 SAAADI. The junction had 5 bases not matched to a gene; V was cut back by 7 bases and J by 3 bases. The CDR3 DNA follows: TGCGCCAGCACCAGGGACAGAGAAGAGACCCAGTACTTC. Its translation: CASTRDREETQYF.

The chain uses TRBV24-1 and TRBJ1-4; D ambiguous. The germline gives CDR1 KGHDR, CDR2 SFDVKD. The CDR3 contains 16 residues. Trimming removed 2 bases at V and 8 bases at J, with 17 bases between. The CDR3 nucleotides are TGTGCCACCAGTGATTCCAAACAGAGGATGGGGGAAAAACTGTTTTTT. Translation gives CATSDSKQRMGEKLFF.

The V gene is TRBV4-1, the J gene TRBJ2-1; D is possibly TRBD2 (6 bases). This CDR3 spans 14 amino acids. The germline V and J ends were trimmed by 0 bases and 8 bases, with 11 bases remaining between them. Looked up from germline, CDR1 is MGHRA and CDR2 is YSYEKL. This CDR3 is CASSQDNGSDEQFF. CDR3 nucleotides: TGCGCCAGCAGCCAAGATAACGGGAGCGATGAGCAGTTCTTC.

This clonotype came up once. The CDR3 here is CASSYFGTTYEQYF. The DNA of the CDR3 is TGTGCCAGCAGTTATTTCGGGACCACTTACGAGCAGTACTTC. This sequence joins TRBV6-1 and TRBJ2-7; the D call may be TRBD1 or TRBD2 (5 bases each). This CDR3 region has 14 residues. With 5 bases removed from V and 4 bases from J, the gap between germline ends came to 15 bases. Germline assignment: CDR1 MNHNS and CDR2 SASEGT.

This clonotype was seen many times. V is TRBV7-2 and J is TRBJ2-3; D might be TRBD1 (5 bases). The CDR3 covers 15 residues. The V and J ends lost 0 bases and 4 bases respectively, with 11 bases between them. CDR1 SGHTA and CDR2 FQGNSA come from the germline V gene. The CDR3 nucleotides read TGTGCCAGCAGCTTAGCGCTTGGCAGGGCAGATACGCAGTATTTT. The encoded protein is CASSLALGRADTQYF.

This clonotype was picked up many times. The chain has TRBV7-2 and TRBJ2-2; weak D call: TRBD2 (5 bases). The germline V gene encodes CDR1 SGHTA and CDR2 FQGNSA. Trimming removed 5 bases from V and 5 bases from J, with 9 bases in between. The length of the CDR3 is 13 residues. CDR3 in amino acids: CASSRGWTGELFF. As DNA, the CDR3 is TGTGCCAGCAGCCGGGGTTGGACCGGGGAGCTGTTTTTT.

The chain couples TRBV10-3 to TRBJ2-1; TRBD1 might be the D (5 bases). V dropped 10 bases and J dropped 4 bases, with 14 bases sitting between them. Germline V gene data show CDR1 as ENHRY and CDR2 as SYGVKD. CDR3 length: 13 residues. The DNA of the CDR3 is TGTGCCACAAACGGAAGGGGTTACAATGAGCAGTTCTTC. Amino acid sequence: CATNGRGYNEQFF.

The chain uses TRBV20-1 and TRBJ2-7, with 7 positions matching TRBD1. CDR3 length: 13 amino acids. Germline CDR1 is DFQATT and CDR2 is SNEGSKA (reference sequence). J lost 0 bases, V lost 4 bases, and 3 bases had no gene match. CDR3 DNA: TGCAGTGCTACCAGGACAGGCTCCTACGAGCAGTACTTC. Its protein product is CSATRTGSYEQYF.

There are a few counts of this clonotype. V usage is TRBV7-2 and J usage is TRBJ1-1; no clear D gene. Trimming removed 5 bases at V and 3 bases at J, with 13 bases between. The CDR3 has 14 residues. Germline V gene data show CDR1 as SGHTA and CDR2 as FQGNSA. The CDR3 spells CASSAGEAYTEAFF. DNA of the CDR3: TGTGCCAGCAGCGCCGGGGAAGCCTACACTGAAGCTTTCTTT.

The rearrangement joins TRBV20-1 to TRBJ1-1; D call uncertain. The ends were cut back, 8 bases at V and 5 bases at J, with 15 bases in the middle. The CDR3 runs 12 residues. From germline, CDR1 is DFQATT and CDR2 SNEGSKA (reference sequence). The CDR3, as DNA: TGCAGTCCCAAGACGAAGGGAACTGAAGCTTTCTTT. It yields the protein CSPKTKGTEAFF.